This T cell receptor beta chain was recovered during a study of blood T cell repertoires in COVID-19. The germline CDR1 and CDR2 sequences are MNHEY and SVGAGI. Trimming took 8 bases from V and 8 from J, leaving 16 bases between them. The CDR3 has 14 amino acids. The repertoire was sequenced with immunoSEQ multiplex PCR; TCRdb's copy has only in-frame clones and lacks some. The sample has 95,000 to 150,000 clones; approximately 90% are singletons. Sequencing used peripheral blood. The chain employs TRBV6-5 and TRBJ1-6, with D perhaps matching TRBD1 (5 bases). This sequence originates from a man aged 35 to 55 with acute or convalescent COVID-19. CDR3 amino acids: CASESRTGDSPLHF. CDR3 in DNA: TGTGCCAGCGAATCGAGGACGGGGGATTCACCCCTCCACTTT.